The source of this T cell receptor (beta chain) is a study of beta chain features in type 1 diabetes. Study background: About 98,000,000 sorted cells were examined across all samples. Whole-study findings and limits: Moderately but significantly shorter TCRB CDR3s were found in Type 1 diabetes patients in all four CD4+ subsets. TCRB rearrangement may or may not be influenced by HLA type; here this remained unresolved. Diminished insertions and augmented deletions at VDJ junctions characterized type 1 diabetes patients.

Sequenced material consisted of expressed TCRB transcripts (all of the isolated RNA was reverse transcribed). The method was immunoSEQ multiplex PCR; TCRdb's version includes in-frame clones alone and lacks a portion of them. The sample includes approximately 600,000 clones, over 10% seen only once; the top ten take more than 0.095%. Roughly 110 mL of blood, on average, came from one heparinised draw per donor. Germline V gene lookup returns CDR1 KGHSH and CDR2 LQKENI. This CDR3 has 19 residues. With 2 bases clipped from V and 4 bases from J, the junction kept 14 bases outside the gene matches. This clone was picked up a small number of times. Its target is unknown.

The sample taken for sequencing was naive CD4+ T cells from blood. The source is a man aged 25 to 45 with type 1 diabetes. V usage is TRBV18 and J usage is TRBJ2-1; TRBD2 matches at 10 bases. In DNA, the CDR3 is TGTGCCAGCTCACCAGTGATTAGCGGGGGGCCGGTTGATTACAATGAGCAGTTCTTC. Translation: CASSPVISGGPVDYNEQFF.